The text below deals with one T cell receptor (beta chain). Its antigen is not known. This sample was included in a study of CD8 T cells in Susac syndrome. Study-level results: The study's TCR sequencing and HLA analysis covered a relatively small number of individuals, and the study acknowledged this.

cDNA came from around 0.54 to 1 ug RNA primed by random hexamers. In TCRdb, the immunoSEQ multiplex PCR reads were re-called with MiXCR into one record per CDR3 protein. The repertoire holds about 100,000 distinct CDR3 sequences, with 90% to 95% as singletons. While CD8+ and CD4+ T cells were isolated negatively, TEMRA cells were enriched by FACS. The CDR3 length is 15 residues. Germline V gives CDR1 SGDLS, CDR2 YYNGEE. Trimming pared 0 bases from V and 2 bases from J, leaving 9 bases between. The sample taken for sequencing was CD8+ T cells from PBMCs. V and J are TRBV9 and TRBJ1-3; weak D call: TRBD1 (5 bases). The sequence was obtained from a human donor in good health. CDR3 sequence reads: CASSVDGGTGNTIYF. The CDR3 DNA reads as TGTGCCAGCAGCGTAGATGGGGGAACTGGAAACACCATATATTTT.